This T cell receptor (beta chain) was captured in a study of blood T cell repertoires in COVID-19. Study overall: Sites across the United States, Italy and Spain contributed samples from acute and convalescent COVID-19. The analysed material was cDNA or gDNA that came from T cells, B-cell-depleted T cells, or PBMCs.

Germline CDR1 is MDHEN and CDR2 is SYDVKM. Trimming cost V 8 bases and J 4 bases; bases outside gene matches: 7. The CDR3 is 13 residues long. Original data processing: Nucleated cell number was recorded as an estimate derived from reference gene primer amplification. The method was immunoSEQ multiplex PCR; TCRdb's version includes in-frame clones alone and lacks a portion of them. The D gene and trimming were derived from the DNA, and the V and J assignments and clone size from that table. The repertoire includes 100,000 to 150,000 clones, more than 70% of them detected once, and about 5.4% sits in the top ten.

The chain uses TRBV28 and TRBJ2-7; the match to TRBD1 covers 8 bases. The TCR sequence derives from a man older than 75 with active or convalescent COVID-19. Sequencing was performed on peripheral blood. This CDR3 is CASATDRGYEQYF. CDR3 sequence (DNA): TGTGCCAGCGCCACAGACAGGGGATACGAGCAGTACTTC.